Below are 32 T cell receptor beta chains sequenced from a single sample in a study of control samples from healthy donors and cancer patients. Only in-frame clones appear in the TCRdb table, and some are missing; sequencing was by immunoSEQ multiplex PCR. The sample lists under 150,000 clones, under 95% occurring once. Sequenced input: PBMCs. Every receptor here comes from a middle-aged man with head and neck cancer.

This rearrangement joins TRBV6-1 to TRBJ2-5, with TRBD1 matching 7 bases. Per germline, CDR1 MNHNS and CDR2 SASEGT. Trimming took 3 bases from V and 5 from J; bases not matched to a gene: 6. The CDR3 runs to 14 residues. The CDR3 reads CASSDRGISETQYF. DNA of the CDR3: TGTGCCAGCAGTGACAGGGGGATTAGCGAGACCCAGTACTTC.

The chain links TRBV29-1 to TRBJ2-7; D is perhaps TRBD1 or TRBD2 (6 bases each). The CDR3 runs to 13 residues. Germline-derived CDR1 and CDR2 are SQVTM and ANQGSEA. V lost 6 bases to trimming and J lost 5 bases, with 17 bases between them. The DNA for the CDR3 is TGCAGCGTGGGCGGGACAACTCGGGACGAGCAGTACTTC. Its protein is CSVGGTTRDEQYF.

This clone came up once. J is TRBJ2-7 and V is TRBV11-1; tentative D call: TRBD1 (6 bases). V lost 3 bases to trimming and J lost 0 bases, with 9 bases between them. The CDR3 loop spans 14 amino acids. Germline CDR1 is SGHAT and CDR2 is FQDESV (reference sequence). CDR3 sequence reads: CASSFDRSSYEQYF. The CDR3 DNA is TGTGCCAGCAGCTTCGACAGGAGCTCCTACGAGCAGTACTTC.

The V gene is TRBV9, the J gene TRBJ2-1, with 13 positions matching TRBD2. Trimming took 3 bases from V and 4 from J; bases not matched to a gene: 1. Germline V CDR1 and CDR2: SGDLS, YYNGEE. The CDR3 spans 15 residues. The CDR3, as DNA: TGTGCCAGCAGCGAGACTAGCGGGGGGTACAATGAGCAGTTCTTC. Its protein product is CASSETSGGYNEQFF.

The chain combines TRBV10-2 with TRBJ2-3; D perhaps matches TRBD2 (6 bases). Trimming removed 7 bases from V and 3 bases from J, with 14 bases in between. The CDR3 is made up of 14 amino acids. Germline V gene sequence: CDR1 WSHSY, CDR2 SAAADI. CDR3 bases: TGCGCCAGCAAGGAGGACGGGGGAACAGATACGCAGTATTTT. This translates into CASKEDGGTDTQYF.

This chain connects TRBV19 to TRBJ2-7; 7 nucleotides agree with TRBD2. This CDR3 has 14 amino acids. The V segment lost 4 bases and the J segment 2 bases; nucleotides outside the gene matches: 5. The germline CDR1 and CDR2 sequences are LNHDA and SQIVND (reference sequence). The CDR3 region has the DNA TGTGCCAGTAGTAGGGGCGGACTAGCCTACGAGCAGTACTTC. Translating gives CASSRGGLAYEQYF. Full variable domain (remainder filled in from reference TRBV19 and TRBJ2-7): DGGITQSPKYLFRKEGQNVTLSCEQNLNHDAMYWYRQDPGQGLRLIYYSQIVNDFQKGDIAEGYSVSREKKESFPLTVTSAQKNPTAFYLCASSRGGLAYEQYFGPGTRLTVT.

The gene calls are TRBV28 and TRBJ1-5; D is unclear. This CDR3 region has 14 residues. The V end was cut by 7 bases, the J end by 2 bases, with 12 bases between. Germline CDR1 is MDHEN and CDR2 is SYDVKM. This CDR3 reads CASTLFGGNQPQHF. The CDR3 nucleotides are TGTGCCAGCACCCTATTCGGGGGCAATCAGCCCCAGCATTTT. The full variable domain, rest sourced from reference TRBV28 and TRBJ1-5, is DVKVTQSSRYLVKRTGEKVFLECVQDMDHENMFWYRQDPGLGLRLIYFSYDVKMKEKGDIPEGYSVSREKKERFSLILESASTNQTSMYLCASTLFGGNQPQHFGDGTRLSIL.

CDR3 protein: CASSAGTGGITEAFF. CDR3 coding DNA: TGTGCCAGTAGTGCCGGGACAGGGGGGATCACTGAAGCTTTCTTT. The chain carries TRBV19 and TRBJ1-1; TRBD1 matches at 11 bases. Germline assignment: CDR1 LNHDA and CDR2 SQIVND (reference sequence). V dropped 5 bases and J dropped 4; count of bases not matched to a gene: 6. The CDR3 extends over 15 amino acids.

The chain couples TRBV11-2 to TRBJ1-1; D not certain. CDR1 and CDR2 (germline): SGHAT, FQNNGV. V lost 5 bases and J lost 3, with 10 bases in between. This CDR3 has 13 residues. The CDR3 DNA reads TGTGCCAGCAGCCCCAAGAAGTACACTGAAGCTTTCTTT. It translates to CASSPKKYTEAFF.

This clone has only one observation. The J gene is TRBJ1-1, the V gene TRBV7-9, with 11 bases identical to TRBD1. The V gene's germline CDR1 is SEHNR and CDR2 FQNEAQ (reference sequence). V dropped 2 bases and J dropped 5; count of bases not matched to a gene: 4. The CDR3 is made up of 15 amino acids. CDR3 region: CASSLRTGGITEAFF. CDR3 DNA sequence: TGTGCCAGCAGCTTAAGGACAGGGGGCATTACTGAAGCTTTCTTT.

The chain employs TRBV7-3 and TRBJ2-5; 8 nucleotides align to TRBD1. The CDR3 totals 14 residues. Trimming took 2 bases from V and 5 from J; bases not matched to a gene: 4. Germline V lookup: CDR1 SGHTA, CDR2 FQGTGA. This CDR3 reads CASSLAGGAETQYF. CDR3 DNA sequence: TGTGCCAGCAGCTTAGCAGGGGGCGCGGAGACCCAGTACTTC.

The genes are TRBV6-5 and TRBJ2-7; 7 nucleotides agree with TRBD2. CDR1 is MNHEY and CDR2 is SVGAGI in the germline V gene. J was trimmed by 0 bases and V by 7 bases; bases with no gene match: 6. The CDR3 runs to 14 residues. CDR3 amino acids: CASKKRGSSYEQYF. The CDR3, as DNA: TGTGCCAGCAAGAAGCGGGGCTCCTCCTACGAGCAGTACTTC.

CDR3 DNA: TGTGCCAGCAGTTTACTCGGGACAGGGGAACCCCTCCACTTT. As protein: CASSLLGTGEPLHF. The chain combines TRBV27 with TRBJ1-6; 10 bases agree with TRBD1. Germline V gene sequence: CDR1 MNHEY, CDR2 SMNVEV (reference sequence). This CDR3 contains 14 residues. V gave up 2 bases and J gave up 12 bases; unmatched junction bases: 4.

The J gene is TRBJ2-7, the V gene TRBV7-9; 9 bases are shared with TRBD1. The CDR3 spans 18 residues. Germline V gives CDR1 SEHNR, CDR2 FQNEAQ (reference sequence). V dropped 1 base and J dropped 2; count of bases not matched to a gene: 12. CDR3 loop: CASSLGGGGQGRTYEQYF. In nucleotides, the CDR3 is TGTGCCAGCAGCTTAGGAGGGGGCGGACAGGGGCGGACCTACGAGCAGTACTTC.

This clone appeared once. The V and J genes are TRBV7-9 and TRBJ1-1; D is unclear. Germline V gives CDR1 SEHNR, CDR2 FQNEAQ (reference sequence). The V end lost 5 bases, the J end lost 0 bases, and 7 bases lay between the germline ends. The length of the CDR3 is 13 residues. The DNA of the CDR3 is TGTGCCAGCAGCGGACGGATGAACACTGAAGCTTTCTTT. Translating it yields CASSGRMNTEAFF.

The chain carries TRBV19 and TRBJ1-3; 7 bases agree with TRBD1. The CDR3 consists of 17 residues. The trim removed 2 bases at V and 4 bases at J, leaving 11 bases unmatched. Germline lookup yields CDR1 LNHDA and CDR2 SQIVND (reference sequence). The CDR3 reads CASSINRQGFGGNTIYF. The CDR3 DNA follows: TGTGCCAGTAGTATAAATCGACAGGGCTTTGGAGGAAACACCATATATTTT.

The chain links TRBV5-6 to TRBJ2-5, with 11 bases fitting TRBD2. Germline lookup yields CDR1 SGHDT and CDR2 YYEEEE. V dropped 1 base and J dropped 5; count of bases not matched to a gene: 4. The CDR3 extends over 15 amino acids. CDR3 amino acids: CASSLWTSGWETQYF. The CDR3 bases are TGTGCCAGCAGCTTGTGGACTAGCGGGTGGGAGACCCAGTACTTC.

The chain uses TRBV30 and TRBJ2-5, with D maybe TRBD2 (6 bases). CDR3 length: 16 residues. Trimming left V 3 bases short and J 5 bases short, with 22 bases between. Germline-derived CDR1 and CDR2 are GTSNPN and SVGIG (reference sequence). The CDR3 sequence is CAWRQRGGGAGETQYF. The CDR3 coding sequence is TGTGCCTGGAGGCAAAGGGGAGGCGGGGCGGGGGAGACCCAGTACTTC.

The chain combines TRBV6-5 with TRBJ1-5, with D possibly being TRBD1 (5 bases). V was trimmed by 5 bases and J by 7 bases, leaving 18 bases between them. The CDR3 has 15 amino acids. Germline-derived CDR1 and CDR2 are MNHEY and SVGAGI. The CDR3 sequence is CASSLSGRARQPQHF. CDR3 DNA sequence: TGTGCCAGCAGTCTATCCGGCAGGGCAAGGCAGCCCCAGCATTTT.

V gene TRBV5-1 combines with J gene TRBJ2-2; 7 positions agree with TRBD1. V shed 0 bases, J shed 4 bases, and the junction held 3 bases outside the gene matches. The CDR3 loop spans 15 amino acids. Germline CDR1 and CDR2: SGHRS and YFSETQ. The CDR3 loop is CASSLEAGGTGELFF. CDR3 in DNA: TGCGCCAGCAGCTTGGAGGCAGGGGGCACCGGGGAGCTGTTTTTT.

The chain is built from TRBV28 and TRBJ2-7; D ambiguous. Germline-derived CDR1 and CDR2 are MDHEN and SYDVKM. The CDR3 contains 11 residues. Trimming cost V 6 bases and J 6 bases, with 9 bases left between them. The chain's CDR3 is CASRVRLEQYF. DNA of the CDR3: TGTGCCAGCAGAGTCCGGCTCGAGCAGTACTTC.

CDR3 DNA sequence: TGTGCCAGCAGCTTAGACCCGGGGTGGTACAATGAGCAGTTCTTC. Its translation is CASSLDPGWYNEQFF. The chain joins TRBV7-3 to TRBJ2-1; D is possibly TRBD2 (5 bases). Germline CDR1 and CDR2: SGHTA and FQGTGA. This CDR3 contains 15 residues. Trimming left V 2 bases short and J 4 bases short, with 12 bases between.

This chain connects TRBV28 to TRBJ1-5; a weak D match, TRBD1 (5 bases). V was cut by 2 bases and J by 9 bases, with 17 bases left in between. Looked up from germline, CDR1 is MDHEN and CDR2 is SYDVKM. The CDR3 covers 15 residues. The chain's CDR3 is CASSLTGTAGGPQHF. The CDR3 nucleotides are TGTGCCAGCAGTTTAACAGGAACTGCCGGAGGGCCCCAGCATTTT.

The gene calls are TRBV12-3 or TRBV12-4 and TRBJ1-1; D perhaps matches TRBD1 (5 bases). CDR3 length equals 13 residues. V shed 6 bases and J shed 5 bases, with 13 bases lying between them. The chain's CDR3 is CASSKWEGTEAFF. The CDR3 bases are TGTGCCAGCAGCAAGTGGGAGGGGACTGAAGCTTTCTTT.

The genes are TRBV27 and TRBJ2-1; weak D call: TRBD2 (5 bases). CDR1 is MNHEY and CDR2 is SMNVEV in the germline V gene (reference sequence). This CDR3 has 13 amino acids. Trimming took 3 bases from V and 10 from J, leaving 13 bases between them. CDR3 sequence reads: CASSFPPWREQFF. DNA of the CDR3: TGTGCCAGCAGTTTCCCTCCCTGGAGGGAGCAGTTCTTC.

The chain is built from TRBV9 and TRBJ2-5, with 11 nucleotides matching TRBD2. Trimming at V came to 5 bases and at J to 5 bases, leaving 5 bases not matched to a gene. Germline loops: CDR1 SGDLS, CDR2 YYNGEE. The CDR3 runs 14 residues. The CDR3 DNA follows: TGTGCCAGCAGTGCTAGCGGGGGGAGGGAGACCCAGTACTTC. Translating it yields CASSASGGRETQYF.

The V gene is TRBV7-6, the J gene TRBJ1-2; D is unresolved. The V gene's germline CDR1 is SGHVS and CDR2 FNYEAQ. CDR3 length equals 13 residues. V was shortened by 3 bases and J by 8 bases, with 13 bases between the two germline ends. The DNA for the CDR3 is TGTGCCAGCAGCTTGCCGGGTGGTAGCGGCTACACCTTC. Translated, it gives CASSLPGGSGYTF.

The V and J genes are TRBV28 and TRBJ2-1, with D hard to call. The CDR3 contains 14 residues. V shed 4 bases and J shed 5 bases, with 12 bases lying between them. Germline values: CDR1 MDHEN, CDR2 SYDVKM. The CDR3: CASSSTETNNEQFF. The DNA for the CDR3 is TGTGCCAGCAGTTCCACTGAGACAAACAATGAGCAGTTCTTC. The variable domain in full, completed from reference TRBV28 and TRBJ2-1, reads DVKVTQSSRYLVKRTGEKVFLECVQDMDHENMFWYRQDPGLGLRLIYFSYDVKMKEKGDIPEGYSVSREKKERFSLILESASTNQTSMYLCASSSTETNNEQFFGPGTRLTVL.

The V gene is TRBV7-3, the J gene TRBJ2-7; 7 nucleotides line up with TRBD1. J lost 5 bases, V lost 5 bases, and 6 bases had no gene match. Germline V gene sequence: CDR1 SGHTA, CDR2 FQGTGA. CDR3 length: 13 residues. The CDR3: CASSLDRDHEQYF. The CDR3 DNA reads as TGTGCCAGCAGCCTAGACAGGGACCACGAGCAGTACTTC.

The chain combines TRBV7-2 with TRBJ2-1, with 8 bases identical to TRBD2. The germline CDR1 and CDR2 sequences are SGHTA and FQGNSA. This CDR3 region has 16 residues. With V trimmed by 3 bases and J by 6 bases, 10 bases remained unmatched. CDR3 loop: CASSFRGGGISNEQFF. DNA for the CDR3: TGTGCCAGCAGCTTCAGAGGCGGGGGGATCTCCAATGAGCAGTTCTTC. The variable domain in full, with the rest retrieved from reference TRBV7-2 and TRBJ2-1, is GAGVSQSPSNKVTEKGKDVELRCDPISGHTALYWYRQSLGQGLEFLIYFQGNSAPDKSGLPSDRFSAERTGGSVSTLTIQRTQQEDSAVYLCASSFRGGGISNEQFFGPGTRLTVL.

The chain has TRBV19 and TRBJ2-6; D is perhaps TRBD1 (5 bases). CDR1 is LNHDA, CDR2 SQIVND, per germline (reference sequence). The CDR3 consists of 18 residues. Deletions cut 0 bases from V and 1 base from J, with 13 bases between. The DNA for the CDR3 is TGTGCCAGTAGTATAGACAGGGAAAGAATATCTGGGGCCAACGTCCTGACTTTC. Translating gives CASSIDRERISGANVLTF.

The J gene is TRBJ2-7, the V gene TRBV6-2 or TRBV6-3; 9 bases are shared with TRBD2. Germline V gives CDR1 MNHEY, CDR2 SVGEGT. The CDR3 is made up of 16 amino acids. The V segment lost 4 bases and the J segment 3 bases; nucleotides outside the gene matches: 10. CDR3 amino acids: CASSSTPLAGIYEQYF. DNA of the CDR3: TGTGCCAGCAGTTCCACCCCCCTAGCGGGGATCTACGAGCAGTACTTC.